This passage covers 11 T cell receptor beta chains from one sample sequenced in a study of blood T cells in healthy people across ages. Combining a sample-barcoded 5' primer with a J-beta primer mix, a second PCR ran for 7 to 11 cycles. TCRdb reanalysed the 5' RACE reads using MiXCR and keeps one entry per CDR3 protein. The table has 600,000 to 900,000 distinct CDR3 sequences, roughly 26% seen once. A further study also used this sample, focusing on T cells of mothers and their children.

The sequenced sample was blood. These receptors came from a boy aged 5-17 years in good health.

The chain uses TRBV7-2 and TRBJ2-1; TRBD1 aligns across 11 bases. J gave up 6 bases and V 5 bases, and 6 bases lay outside the gene matches. Per germline, CDR1 SGHTA and CDR2 FQGNSA. The CDR3 totals 15 residues. The CDR3 DNA reads as TGTGCCAGCAGCCCACCCGGGACAGGGGGCAATGAGCAGTTCTTC. Protein sequence: CASSPPGTGGNEQFF. Filled out from reference TRBV7-2 and TRBJ2-1, the complete variable domain reads GAGVSQSPSNKVTEKGKDVELRCDPISGHTALYWYRQSLGQGLEFLIYFQGNSAPDKSGLPSDRFSAERTGGSVSTLTIQRTQQEDSAVYLCASSPPGTGGNEQFFGPGTRLTVL.

The gene calls are TRBV20-1 and TRBJ2-5; 13 bases agree with TRBD2. The J segment lost 3 bases and the V segment lost 5 bases, leaving 6 bases of the junction unmatched. This CDR3 has 15 residues. CDR1 DFQATT and CDR2 SNEGSKA come from the germline V gene (reference sequence). CDR3: CSARLAGGLKETQYF. CDR3 DNA sequence: TGCAGTGCTCGACTAGCGGGGGGACTAAAAGAGACCCAGTACTTC.

This clonotype was detected a few times. Its ends do not fully match the called genes, so a read error is possible. V is TRBV12-3 or TRBV12-4 and J is TRBJ2-1, with 10 bases aligning to TRBD1. The DNA end is a closer match to TRBJ2-5, so the J assignment may be wrong. CDR3 length: 14 residues. The CDR3 reads CANSYGTGEETQYF. The CDR3 DNA reads as TGTGCCAACAGTTACGGGACAGGGGAAGAGACCCAGTACTTC.

This clonotype has just a few counts. The rearrangement joins TRBV5-1 to TRBJ2-3; D might be TRBD1 or TRBD2, each matching 5 bases. The V and J ends lost 3 bases and 0 bases respectively, with 11 bases between them. Germline CDR1 SGHRS, CDR2 YFSETQ. The CDR3 totals 15 residues. As DNA, the CDR3 is TGCGCCAGCAGCTGGGACGGCAAAAGCACAGATACGCAGTATTTT. This encodes CASSWDGKSTDTQYF.

The rearrangement links TRBV7-8 to TRBJ2-5; 9 bases map to TRBD2. The CDR3 covers 16 residues. Germline lookup yields CDR1 SGHVS and CDR2 FQNEAQ. J lost 1 base, V lost 4 bases, and 7 bases had no gene match. Here the CDR3 reads CASSSKRLAAQETQYF. In nucleotides, the CDR3 is TGTGCCAGCAGCTCGAAGAGACTAGCGGCCCAAGAGACCCAGTACTTC.

The rearrangement uses TRBV13 and TRBJ1-1; D is uncertain. Trimming shortened V by 3 bases and J by 2 bases, and 7 bases separated the two germline ends. CDR1 PRHDT and CDR2 FYEKMQ come from the germline V gene (reference sequence). The CDR3 covers 13 residues. The DNA for the CDR3 is TGTGCCAGCAGCTTGTATCTCAACACTGAAGCTTTCTTT. Translation gives CASSLYLNTEAFF.

This clonotype was counted only a few times. This chain uses TRBV12-3 or TRBV12-4 with TRBJ2-5; no clear D. V was clipped by 5 bases and J by 5 bases, with 12 bases between them. This CDR3 has 13 residues. CDR3 protein: CASSPRVSETQYF. In DNA form, the CDR3 reads TGTGCCAGCAGTCCCCGCGTCTCGGAGACCCAGTACTTC.

The chain combines TRBV2 with TRBJ2-5; 14 bases are shared with TRBD2. There are 15 residues in the CDR3. Germline lookup yields CDR1 SNHLY and CDR2 FYNNEI. The V segment lost 6 bases and the J segment 4 bases; nucleotides outside the gene matches: 4. CDR3 region: CASRLGTSGGETQYF. In DNA form, the CDR3 reads TGTGCCAGCAGACTCGGGACTAGCGGGGGAGAGACCCAGTACTTC.

V and J are TRBV12-5 and TRBJ1-2, with unresolved D. The germline V gene encodes CDR1 LGHNT and CDR2 FRNRAP. This CDR3 contains 13 residues. The V end was cut by 3 bases, the J end by 4 bases, with 9 bases between. DNA for the CDR3: TGTGCTAGTGGTTTCCGCAGGAGCTATGGCTACACCTTC. Translated: CASGFRRSYGYTF.

This clonotype was seen only a few times. This chain links TRBV10-3 with TRBJ1-2; 7 bases fit TRBD1. V gave up 8 bases and J gave up 2 bases; unmatched junction bases: 2. The CDR3 loop spans 12 amino acids. CDR1 and CDR2 from the germline V gene are ENHRY and SYGVKD. The CDR3 reads CAIDRENYGYTF. In nucleotides, the CDR3 is TGTGCCATCGACAGGGAAAACTATGGCTACACCTTC.

The V and J genes are TRBV29-1 and TRBJ2-1; no reliable D call. V was clipped by 0 bases and J by 3 bases, with 15 bases between them. The length of the CDR3 is 16 residues. Germline loops: CDR1 SQVTM, CDR2 ANQGSEA. CDR3 sequence (DNA): TGCAGCGTTGAAGAGGTAGGAATGGGCTTCTACAATGAGCAGTTCTTC. This encodes CSVEEVGMGFYNEQFF.